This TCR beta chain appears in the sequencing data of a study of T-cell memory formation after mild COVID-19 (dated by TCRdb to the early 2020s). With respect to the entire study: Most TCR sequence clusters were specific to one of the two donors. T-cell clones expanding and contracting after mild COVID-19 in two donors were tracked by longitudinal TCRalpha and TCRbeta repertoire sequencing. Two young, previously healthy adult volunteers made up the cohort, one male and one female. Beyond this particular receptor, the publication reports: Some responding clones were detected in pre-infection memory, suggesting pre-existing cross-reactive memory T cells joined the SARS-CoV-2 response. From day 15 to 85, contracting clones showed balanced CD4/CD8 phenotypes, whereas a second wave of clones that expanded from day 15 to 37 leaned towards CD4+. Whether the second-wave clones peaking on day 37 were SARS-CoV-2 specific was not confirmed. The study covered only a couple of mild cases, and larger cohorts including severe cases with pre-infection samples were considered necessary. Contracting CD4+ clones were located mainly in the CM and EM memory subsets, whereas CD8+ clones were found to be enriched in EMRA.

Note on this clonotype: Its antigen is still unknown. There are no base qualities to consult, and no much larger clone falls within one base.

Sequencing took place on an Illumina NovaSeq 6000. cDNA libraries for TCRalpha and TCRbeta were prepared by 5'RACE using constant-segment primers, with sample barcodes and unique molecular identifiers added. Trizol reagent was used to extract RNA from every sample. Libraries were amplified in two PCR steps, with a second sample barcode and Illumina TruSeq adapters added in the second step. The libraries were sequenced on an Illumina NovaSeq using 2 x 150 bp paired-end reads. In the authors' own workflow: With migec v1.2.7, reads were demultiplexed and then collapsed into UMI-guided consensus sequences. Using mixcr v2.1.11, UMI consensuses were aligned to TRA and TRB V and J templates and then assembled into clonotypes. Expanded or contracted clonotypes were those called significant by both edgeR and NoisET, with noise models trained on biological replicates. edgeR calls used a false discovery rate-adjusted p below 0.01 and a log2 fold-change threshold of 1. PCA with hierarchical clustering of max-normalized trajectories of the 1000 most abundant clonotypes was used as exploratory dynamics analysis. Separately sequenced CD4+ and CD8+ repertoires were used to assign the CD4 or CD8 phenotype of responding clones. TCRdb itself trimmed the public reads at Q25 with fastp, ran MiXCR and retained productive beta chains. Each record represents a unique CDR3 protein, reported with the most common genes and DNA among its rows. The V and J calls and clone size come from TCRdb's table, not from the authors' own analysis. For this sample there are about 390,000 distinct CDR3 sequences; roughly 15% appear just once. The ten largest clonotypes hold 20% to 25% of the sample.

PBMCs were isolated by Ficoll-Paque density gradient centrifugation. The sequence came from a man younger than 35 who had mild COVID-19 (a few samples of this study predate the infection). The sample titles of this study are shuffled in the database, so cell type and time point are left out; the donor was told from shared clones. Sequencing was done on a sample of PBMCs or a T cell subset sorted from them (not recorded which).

The DNA sequence is given as TGTGCCATCAGTGAGCAAAGGGACAGGCTGTCGGAGCAGTACTTC. This is translated as CAISEQRDRLSEQYF. This chain joins TRBV10-3 to TRBJ2-7; 8 junctional bases match TRBD1. Compared with germline, V lacks 2 bases and J lacks 7 bases; bases without a gene match: 10. CDR1 ENHRY and CDR2 SYGVKD were looked up in the germline V gene. The CDR3 contains 15 residues, cysteine and phenylalanine counted. Only CDR3 DNA remains: 45 bases, in frame from the first base.